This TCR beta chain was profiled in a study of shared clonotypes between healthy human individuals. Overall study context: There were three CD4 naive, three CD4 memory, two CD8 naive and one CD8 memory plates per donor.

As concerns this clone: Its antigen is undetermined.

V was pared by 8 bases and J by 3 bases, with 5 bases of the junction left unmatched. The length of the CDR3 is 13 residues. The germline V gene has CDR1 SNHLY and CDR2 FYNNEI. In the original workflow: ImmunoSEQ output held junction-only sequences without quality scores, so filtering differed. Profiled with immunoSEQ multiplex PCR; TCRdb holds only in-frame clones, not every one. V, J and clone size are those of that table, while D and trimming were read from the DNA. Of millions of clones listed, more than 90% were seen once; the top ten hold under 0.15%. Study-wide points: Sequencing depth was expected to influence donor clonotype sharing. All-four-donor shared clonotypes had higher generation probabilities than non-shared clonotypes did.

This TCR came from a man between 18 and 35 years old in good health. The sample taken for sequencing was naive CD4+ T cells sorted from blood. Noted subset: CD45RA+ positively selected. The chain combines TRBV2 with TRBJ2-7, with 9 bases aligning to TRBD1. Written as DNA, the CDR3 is TGTGCCAGCGGGACAGGGAAAATCTACGAGCAGTACTTC. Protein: CASGTGKIYEQYF. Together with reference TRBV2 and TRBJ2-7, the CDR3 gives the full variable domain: EPEVTQTPSHQVTQMGQEVILRCVPISNHLYFYWYRQILGQKVEFLVSFYNNEISEKSEIFDDQFSVERPDGSNFTLKIRSTKLEDSAMYFCASGTGKIYEQYFGPGTRLTVT.